Listed here is a single T cell receptor (beta chain). Its antigen is currently unknown. The data were produced by immunoSEQ multiplex PCR, yet TCRdb's version contains in-frame clones alone and is incomplete. The table includes around 100,000 clones, roughly 84% detected once. Germline-derived CDR1 and CDR2 are GTSNPN and SVGIG (reference sequence). With 1 base removed from V and 6 bases from J, the gap between germline ends came to 7 bases. The CDR3 contains 12 residues. The sample comes from a study of T cell responses to AZD1222 COVID-19 vaccine. Regarding the study as a whole: After two AZD1222 doses, spike-specific TCR breadth and depth rose versus day 0.

The sequence derives from an adult in good health. Sequencing was performed on peripheral blood, taken on day 0 of AZD1222 vaccination. The chain links TRBV30 to TRBJ2-1; TRBD1 might be the D (5 bases). In DNA form, the CDR3 reads TGTGCCTGGAGTGAAAGGGGCAATGAGCAGTTCTTC. It encodes CAWSERGNEQFF.